A selection of T cell receptor beta chains follows, all from one sample in a study of post-analysis software for immune sequencing data. One entry per CDR3 protein results from TCRdb running MiXCR on the PCR reads. Of approximately 690,000 distinct CDR3 sequences in the sample, 55% to 60% were seen once. Sequenced sample: blood. The source is a girl aged 2 to 10 with multiple sclerosis. The CDR3 runs from the conserved cysteine through the conserved F or W. Fields, in order: J gene, clone size, D gene, V gene, CDR3 protein, CDR3 DNA. The D gene is left open where the match is weak. Clone sizes are given selectively: once, few, many, or a class where the clone is expanded.

>TRBJ2-5|few|TRBD2|TRBV20-1
CSAEKTSDNQETQYF
TGCAGTGCCGAGAAGACTAGCGATAACCAAGAGACCCAGTACTTC
>TRBJ2-5|.|TRBD2|TRBV7-9
CASSSPGLAGSADPQYF
TGTGCCAGCAGTTCCCCGGGACTAGCGGGTTCTGCGGATCCCCAGTACTTC
>TRBJ2-1|.|TRBD1|TRBV2
CASRRDQGAFNEQFF
TGTGCCAGCAGGAGGGATCAGGGGGCGTTCAATGAGCAGTTCTTC
>TRBJ2-5|few|.|TRBV5-5
CASSRASAGLQETQYF
TGTGCCAGCAGCCGGGCTAGCGCCGGTTTACAAGAGACCCAGTACTTC
>TRBJ2-1|few|TRBD1|TRBV7-9
CASSRGQGALDEQFF
TGTGCCAGCAGCCGAGGACAGGGGGCGCTTGATGAGCAGTTCTTC
>TRBJ2-1|.|.|TRBV7-9
CASTPIEWNEQFF
TGTGCCAGCACCCCCATAGAGTGGAATGAGCAGTTCTTC
>TRBJ2-5|once|.|TRBV7-9
CASSSVGDAQETQYF
TGTGCCAGCAGCTCAGTTGGGGACGCCCAAGAGACCCAGTACTTC
>TRBJ2-1|few|.|TRBV7-6
CASSPQTKKETQFF
TGTGCCAGCAGCCCTCAGACCAAAAAAGAGACCCAGTTCTTC
>TRBJ2-1|.|.|TRBV5-5
CASSLGRVDVYNEQFF
TGTGCCAGCAGCTTGGGACGGGTGGACGTGTACAATGAGCAGTTCTTC
>TRBJ2-1|once|TRBD2|TRBV6-1
CASSDHGGRFFSEQFF
TGTGCCAGCAGTGATCATGGCGGGAGGTTTTTTAGTGAGCAGTTCTTC
>TRBJ2-7|.|.|TRBV7-9
CASSSFNTRATYEQYF
TGTGCCAGCAGCTCCTTTAATACCCGGGCCACCTACGAGCAGTACTTC
>TRBJ2-1|.|TRBD2|TRBV20-1
CSARGTSGRVHEQFF
TGCAGTGCTAGAGGGACTAGCGGGAGGGTACATGAGCAGTTCTTC
>TRBJ2-7|.|.|TRBV10-3
CAISESTMSSYEQYF
TGTGCCATCAGTGAGTCGACGATGAGCTCCTACGAGCAGTACTTC
>TRBJ2-7|once|.|TRBV7-8
CASSPGGDHSLPSYEQYF
TGTGCCAGCAGCCCCGGAGGAGATCATAGTCTCCCTAGCTACGAGCAGTACTTC
>TRBJ2-1|.|TRBD2|TRBV5-1
CASSLDSGAHNEQFF
TGCGCCAGCAGCTTGGATAGCGGGGCCCACAATGAGCAGTTCTTC
>TRBJ2-1|few|TRBD2|TRBV15
CATKRGLAGGKGSYNEQFF
TGTGCCACCAAGAGGGGCCTAGCGGGAGGGAAGGGCTCCTACAATGAGCAGTTCTTC
>TRBJ1-2|few|TRBD1|TRBV29-1
CSVEGIRQGARDYGYTF
TGCAGCGTTGAGGGGATAAGACAGGGGGCGCGGGACTATGGCTACACCTTC
>TRBJ2-5|.|.|TRBV20-1
CSAPPVGEETQYF
TGCAGTGCCCCCCCCGTTGGGGAGGAGACCCAGTACTTC
>TRBJ2-3|.|.|TRBV6-2/TRBV6-3
CASSLPYRDGRTDAQYF
TGTGCCAGCAGCCTCCCGTACCGGGACGGGAGGACAGATGCGCAGTATTTT
>TRBJ2-5|few|.|TRBV11-1
CASSLEASEETQYF
TGTGCCAGCAGCTTAGAGGCTAGCGAGGAGACCCAGTACTTC
>TRBJ2-5|.|.|TRBV7-6
CASSLDWETQYF
TGTGCCAGCAGCTTAGATTGGGAGACCCAGTACTTC
>TRBJ2-1|many|.|TRBV4-2
CASSQEAGFINEQFF
TGTGCCAGCAGCCAAGAGGCGGGATTCATCAATGAGCAGTTCTTC
>TRBJ1-2|.|TRBD1|TRBV12-3/TRBV12-4
CASTLDRGGGGYTF
TGTGCCAGCACCCTGGACAGGGGTGGAGGTGGCTACACCTTC
>TRBJ1-5|few|TRBD1|TRBV20-1
CSARKSGTGLLGSNQPQHF
TGCAGTGCTAGAAAGTCCGGGACAGGGCTTTTGGGGAGCAATCAGCCCCAGCATTTT
>TRBJ2-1|few|.|TRBV2
CASSQRGMTEQFF
TGTGCCAGCAGCCAGAGGGGGATGACTGAGCAGTTCTTC
>TRBJ2-5|few|.|TRBV5-1
CASSWEKHREETQYF
TGCGCCAGCAGCTGGGAGAAGCACAGGGAAGAGACCCAGTACTTC
>TRBJ2-1|.|.|TRBV12-3/TRBV12-4
CASMPGLGLTYNEQFF
TGTGCCAGCATGCCCGGCCTCGGGCTGACCTACAATGAGCAGTTCTTC
>TRBJ2-7|.|TRBD2|TRBV6-2/TRBV6-3
CTSSWASGAYEQYF
TGTACCAGCAGTTGGGCTAGCGGGGCCTACGAGCAGTACTTC
>TRBJ1-2|.|.|TRBV9
CASSVTSGSTEGYTF
TGTGCCAGCAGCGTAACCTCTGGATCAACGGAAGGCTACACCTTC
>TRBJ2-3|.|TRBD2|TRBV12-3/TRBV12-4
CASSSRGGPPDTQYF
TGTGCCAGCAGTTCCCGGGGGGGCCCCCCAGATACGCAGTATTTT
>TRBJ2-1|once|.|TRBV20-1
CSARAGRTRSNEQFF
TGCAGTGCTAGAGCCGGACGGACCCGAAGTAATGAGCAGTTCTTC
>TRBJ1-2|.|TRBD1|TRBV12-3/TRBV12-4
CASTKLTAGGGYTF
TGTGCCAGCACCAAACTTACGGCAGGGGGCGGCTACACCTTC
>TRBJ2-7|.|.|TRBV20-1
CSASNREGIHEQYF
TGCAGTGCTAGTAACAGGGAGGGAATCCACGAGCAGTACTTC
>TRBJ2-3|.|TRBD2|TRBV5-1
CASSRWTSGTDTQYF
TGCGCCAGCTCCCGATGGACTAGCGGCACAGATACGCAGTATTTT
>TRBJ2-1|.|TRBD1|TRBV12-3/TRBV12-4
CASSPGQGQWEQFF
TGTGCCAGCAGTCCGGGACAGGGGCAATGGGAGCAGTTCTTC
>TRBJ2-1|.|.|TRBV11-2
CASREFHNEQFF
TGTGCCAGCCGGGAATTCCACAATGAGCAGTTCTTC
>TRBJ2-7|.|.|TRBV12-3/TRBV12-4
CASSFSLEQYF
TGTGCCAGCAGTTTTAGCCTCGAGCAGTACTTC
>TRBJ2-3|.|.|TRBV5-1
CASSLARVADTQYF
TGCGCCAGCAGCTTGGCTAGAGTCGCGGATACGCAGTATTTT
>TRBJ1-2|few|TRBD1|TRBV7-2
CASSSRQGGGYTF
TGTGCCAGCAGCTCGCGACAGGGCGGGGGCTACACCTTC